The text below deals with one T cell receptor (beta chain). Germline V lookup: CDR1 MNHEY, CDR2 SVGAGI. This CDR3 has 15 residues. The V end was cut by 5 bases, the J end by 5 bases, with 15 bases between. This sample was included in a study of blood T cell repertoires in COVID-19. Study details: Sources were T cells, B-cell-depleted T cells, or PBMCs; the material itself was cDNA or gDNA.

Assay used: immunoSEQ multiplex PCR; TCRdb lists only in-frame clones, some missing. The sample lists some 360,000 clones, about 90% occurring once. This clonotype was sampled from a woman aged 25 to 39 who had been exposed to COVID-19. The J gene is TRBJ1-4, the V gene TRBV6-5; D not certain. The sequenced sample was PBMCs or T cells enriched from blood (not recorded which). The CDR3 nucleotides read TGTGCCAGCAGTAGCGAGGGTATTCGGAATGAAAAACTGTTTTTT. Translated, it gives CASSSEGIRNEKLFF.